The 10 T cell receptor beta chains reported below all come from one sample, sequenced in a study of blood T cell repertoires in COVID-19. Some clones are missing from TCRdb's copy, which holds only in-frame ones; the method was immunoSEQ multiplex PCR. Of fewer than 200,000 clones in the sample, roughly 80% were seen once. Input material: peripheral blood. Receptors were obtained from a woman between 35 and 50 years old with COVID-19, enrolled during active disease.

J is TRBJ2-1 and V is TRBV13; 8 bases match TRBD2. J lost 4 bases, V lost 5 bases, and 13 bases had no gene match. The CDR3 sequence is 17 residues long. Germline V CDR1 and CDR2: PRHDT, FYEKMQ (reference sequence). CDR3 nucleotide sequence: TGTGCCAGCAGCCCTGGTTTCGGGAGGGCCATGTACAATGAGCAGTTCTTC. This sequence encodes CASSPGFGRAMYNEQFF.

V usage is TRBV7-2 and J usage is TRBJ2-2; TRBD1 might be the D (6 bases). Germline values: CDR1 SGHTA, CDR2 FQGNSA. Trimming pared 2 bases from V and 6 bases from J, leaving 13 bases between. The CDR3 totals 15 residues. Here the CDR3 reads CASSLPHRAPGELFF. CDR3 DNA sequence: TGTGCCAGCAGCTTACCTCACAGGGCTCCCGGGGAGCTGTTTTTT.

The chain carries TRBV5-4 and TRBJ2-5; D might be TRBD2 (6 bases). Trimming left V 4 bases short and J 2 bases short, with 12 bases between. The CDR3 covers 14 residues. From germline, CDR1 is SGHNT and CDR2 YYREEE (reference sequence). CDR3 residues: CASSPGRRQETQYF. CDR3 in DNA: TGTGCCAGCAGCCCGGGGAGGCGGCAAGAGACCCAGTACTTC.

The CDR3 DNA reads TGTGCCAGCAGCCGAAACCCCCAGGGTCTCGCCGGGGAGCTGTTTTTT. Translating gives CASSRNPQGLAGELFF. The rearrangement uses TRBV7-6 and TRBJ2-2, with D possibly TRBD1 on 5 matching bases. Germline CDR1 and CDR2: SGHVS and FNYEAQ. Trimming removed 5 bases at V and 6 bases at J, with 19 bases between. The length of the CDR3 is 16 residues.

The rearrangement joins TRBV6-5 to TRBJ2-7; D is uncertain. Deletions cut 7 bases from V and 0 bases from J, with 13 bases between. Germline CDR1 reads MNHEY; CDR2 reads SVGAGI. There are 14 residues in the CDR3. The CDR3 DNA sequence: TGTGCCAGCAAAGGTGGGCTCAGCTCCTACGAGCAGTACTTC. Translation gives CASKGGLSSYEQYF.

The genes are TRBV2 and TRBJ1-1; tentatively, D is TRBD1 (5 bases). CDR1 is SNHLY and CDR2 is FYNNEI in the germline V gene. The V end lost 3 bases, the J end lost 4 bases, and 9 bases lay between the germline ends. CDR3 length: 13 amino acids. CDR3 in amino acids: CASSDWGGTEAFF. In nucleotides, the CDR3 is TGTGCCAGCAGTGACTGGGGGGGCACTGAAGCTTTCTTT.

This clone was counted once. The V gene is TRBV28, the J gene TRBJ2-3; 11 bases map to TRBD1. The length of the CDR3 is 15 residues. Losses at the gene ends were 2 bases for V and 5 bases for J; bases not matched to a gene: 3. Germline CDR1 is MDHEN and CDR2 is SYDVKM. The CDR3 region has the DNA TGTGCCAGCAGTTTAGGCGGGACAGGGGGAGATACGCAGTATTTT. It encodes CASSLGGTGGDTQYF. Together with reference TRBV28 and TRBJ2-3, the CDR3 gives the full variable domain: DVKVTQSSRYLVKRTGEKVFLECVQDMDHENMFWYRQDPGLGLRLIYFSYDVKMKEKGDIPEGYSVSREKKERFSLILESASTNQTSMYLCASSLGGTGGDTQYFGPGTRLTVL.

V and J are TRBV5-5 and TRBJ1-4; D might be TRBD1 (5 bases). The CDR3 runs 13 residues. The V end lost 2 bases, the J end lost 8 bases, and 10 bases lay between the germline ends. In germline, CDR1 is SGHKS, CDR2 YYEKEE (reference sequence). The CDR3, as DNA: TGTGCCAGCAGCTTCGCCCCAGGGGAAAAACTGTTTTTT. Protein: CASSFAPGEKLFF.

This chain links TRBV7-9 with TRBJ1-1; no firm D call. The V gene's germline CDR1 is SEHNR and CDR2 FQNEAQ (reference sequence). The CDR3 length is 11 residues. V lost 6 bases and J lost 3, with 5 bases in between. The CDR3 here is CASREDTEAFF. The CDR3 nucleotides read TGTGCCAGCAGAGAGGACACTGAAGCTTTCTTT. The full variable domain, rest sourced from reference TRBV7-9 and TRBJ1-1, is DTGVSQNPRHKITKRGQNVTFRCDPISEHNRLYWYRQTLGQGPEFLTYFQNEAQLEKSRLLSDRFSAERPKGSFSTLEIQRTEQGDSAMYLCASREDTEAFFGQGTRLTVV.

The chain employs TRBV7-8 and TRBJ1-2, with 7 nucleotides matching TRBD1. The germline V gene encodes CDR1 SGHVS and CDR2 FQNEAQ. This CDR3 has 12 residues. V trimming: 5 bases; J trimming: 8 bases; junction bases outside the gene matches: 5. The CDR3 DNA is TGTGCCAGCAGCGCCGACAGGGACGGCTACACCTTC. It translates to CASSADRDGYTF.